This T cell receptor beta chain was documented in a study of cytomegalovirus exposure and HLA in healthy donors. Germline V lookup: CDR1 SGHAT, CDR2 FQNNGV. The CDR3 has 16 residues. Trimming took 1 base from V and 1 from J; bases not matched to a gene: 2. The study ran its PCR with 60 Vbeta and 13 Jbeta primers. Profiling relied on immunoSEQ multiplex PCR, and the TCRdb table lists in-frame clones only, not all of them. The profile shows some 130,000 clones, 80% of them singletons. Sequencing input: PBMCs. The chain joins TRBV11-2 to TRBJ2-2; 8 bases line up with TRBD2. The clonotype originates from a man aged 30 to 45 in good health and CMV-seronegative. The CDR3 protein is CASSLVTSGNTGELFF. CDR3 DNA sequence: TGTGCCAGCAGCTTAGTAACTAGCGGGAACACCGGGGAGCTGTTTTTT.